This TCR beta chain was captured by sequencing in a study of OX40 agonist ivuxolimab in advanced cancers. Background on the study: Intravenous ivuxolimab at 0.01 to 10 mg/kg was given to patients every 2 weeks.

TCRdb's copy holds only in-frame clones and misses some; the assay was immunoSEQ multiplex PCR. The table lists 95,000 to 150,000 clones, 80% to 95% of them singletons. Regarding this clone: The antigen is not known.

Study outcomes and limitations: Clonal expansion was among the lowest in partial responders at 0.1-3.0 mg/kg, especially CD8+.

In germline, CDR1 is SGHRS, CDR2 YFSETQ. The CDR3 has 16 residues. V lost 4 bases and J lost 0; bases outside the gene matches: 6. The TCR sequence derives from an adult with an advanced solid tumor such as melanoma, head and neck, liver or kidney cancer. The material sequenced was CD4+ or CD8+ T cells sorted from blood, taken in a trial of the OX40 agonist ivuxolimab. The chain links TRBV5-1 to TRBJ2-3; 9 positions match TRBD1. The CDR3 region is CASSRFGQGSTDTQYF. CDR3 nucleotide sequence: TGCGCCAGCAGCCGATTCGGACAGGGGAGCACAGATACGCAGTATTTT.